The rows below give T cell receptor beta chains drawn from one sample of a study of blood T cell repertoires in COVID-19. Sequenced by immunoSEQ multiplex PCR; TCRdb stores in-frame clones only, minus some. The sample lists about 250,000 clones, roughly 86% occurring once. The specimen sequenced was peripheral blood. The receptors stem from a woman aged 55-69 years who had recovered from COVID-19. CDR3s include the opening cysteine and the closing phenylalanine or tryptophan. D genes are given only for firm matches. The listing skips clone size in some rows; elsewhere it reads once, few, many or a size class.

j_call d_call clone_size v_call cdr3_aa cdr3_nt
TRBJ2-3 NA NA TRBV11-2 CASSLGGEAQYF TGTGCCAGCAGCTTAGGGGGGGAAGCGCAGTATTTT
TRBJ1-4 NA once TRBV6-6 CASSYSLGGEKLFF TGTGCCAGCAGTTACTCGCTGGGAGGTGAAAAACTGTTTTTT
TRBJ1-5 NA NA TRBV15 CATSRGGRVQPQHF TGTGCCACCAGCAGAGGGGGCAGGGTTCAGCCCCAGCATTTT
TRBJ1-2 NA once TRBV6-5 CAIERLTFNYGYTF TGTGCCATAGAGAGGTTGACCTTTAACTATGGCTACACCTTC
TRBJ2-7 TRBD2 once TRBV29-1 CSVGPNAGESSYEQYF TGCAGCGTGGGCCCTAACGCGGGGGAAAGCTCCTACGAGCAGTACTTC
TRBJ2-3 TRBD2 NA TRBV19 CASSLGLAGITDTQYF TGTGCCAGTAGTTTGGGACTAGCGGGGATCACAGATACGCAGTATTTT
TRBJ1-3 NA few TRBV28 CASSLSGGRPNTIYF TGTGCCAGCAGTTTATCGGGGGGGCGCCCAAACACCATATATTTT
TRBJ1-5 TRBD1 NA TRBV4-2 CASSQGDRAGQPQHF TGTGCCAGCAGCCAGGGGGACAGGGCGGGCCAGCCCCAGCATTTT
TRBJ2-3 TRBD2 NA TRBV7-2 CASSLRLAGGNTDTQYF TGTGCCAGCAGCTTAAGACTAGCGGGGGGGAACACAGATACGCAGTATTTT
TRBJ1-5 TRBD1 NA TRBV19 CASSDRVVQPQHF TGTGCCAGTAGTGACAGGGTGGTTCAGCCCCAGCATTTT
TRBJ1-1 TRBD1 once TRBV3-1/TRBV3-2 CASISTGVGTEAFF TGTGCCAGCATCTCGACAGGGGTCGGCACTGAAGCTTTCTTT
TRBJ1-5 NA once TRBV6-5 CASSYDRSQPQHF TGTGCCAGCAGTTACGACAGAAGTCAGCCCCAGCATTTT
TRBJ2-1 TRBD1 NA TRBV3-1/TRBV3-2 CASSQDRFSGTGGLSSYNEQFF TGTGCCAGCAGCCAAGATCGCTTTTCCGGGACAGGGGGCTTAAGCTCCTACAATGAGCAGTTCTTC
TRBJ1-2 NA NA TRBV11-2 CASSSWTRTAAQNYGYTF TGTGCCAGCAGCTCCTGGACCCGGACAGCTGCTCAAAACTATGGCTACACCTTC
TRBJ2-7 TRBD1 NA TRBV7-3 CASSSSGQAGEQYF TGTGCCAGCAGCTCATCAGGACAGGCGGGTGAGCAGTACTTC
TRBJ2-1 TRBD1 NA TRBV13 CASSGGQGRAYNEQFF TGTGCCAGCAGCGGAGGACAGGGGAGGGCTTACAATGAGCAGTTCTTC
TRBJ2-3 TRBD2 NA TRBV13 CASILSGGIDTQYF TGTGCCAGCATCCTTAGCGGGGGGATAGATACGCAGTATTTT
TRBJ2-7 TRBD1 NA TRBV10-1 CASSEIGTGGDEQYF TGCGCCAGCAGTGAGATAGGGACAGGGGGCGACGAGCAGTACTTC
TRBJ2-5 TRBD2 NA TRBV11-1 CASSNPGLAGETQYF TGTGCCAGCAGCAACCCCGGACTAGCGGGAGAGACCCAGTACTTC
TRBJ2-1 TRBD2 NA TRBV19 CASSIRLAGGYEQFF TGTGCCAGTAGTATTCGACTAGCGGGGGGGTATGAGCAGTTCTTC